A selection of T cell receptor beta chains follows, all from one sample in a study of CD8 T cells in ankylosing spondylitis. MiXCR was run by TCRdb on the 5' RACE reads, yielding one entry per CDR3 protein. The sample holds about 500,000 distinct CDR3 sequences, approximately 5.3% seen once. The sequenced material came from blood, either unsorted or a sorted T cell fraction (not recorded which). These receptors all stem from a male donor with ankylosing spondylitis. Both conserved end residues are part of each CDR3. The D gene is left open where the match is weak. Size is omitted from some rows. Given values are once, few, many or a class for expanded clones.

>TRBJ2-7|many|TRBV6-5|TRBD1
TGTGCCAGCAGTTACGGCTCGGACAGGGCCCACGAGCAGTACTTC
CASSYGSDRAHEQYF
>TRBJ2-7|many|TRBV6-2/TRBV6-3|.
TGTGCCAGCAGTTACTCGAGACTGTCCCCACCCTACGAGCAGTACTTC
CASSYSRLSPPYEQYF
>TRBJ2-7|many|TRBV4-1|.
TGCGCCAGCAGCCAACGCAGGGGCTACGAGCAGTACTTC
CASSQRRGYEQYF
>TRBJ2-1|few|TRBV27|TRBD2
TGTGCCAGCATCACAGCGGGAGGGCCCTACAATGAGCAGTTCTTC
CASITAGGPYNEQFF
>TRBJ1-1|many|TRBV20-1|TRBD1
TGCAGTGCTAGAAGAGGGACAGGGGGCGCGACTGAAGCTTTCTTT
CSARRGTGGATEAFF
>TRBJ1-2|many|TRBV29-1|.
TGCAGCGTTGCAGGGGCCTATGGCTACACCTTC
CSVAGAYGYTF
>TRBJ2-7|many|TRBV5-1|.
TGCGCCAGCAGCTTGGCCGTCAGTCCCAACGAGCAGTACTTC
CASSLAVSPNEQYF
>TRBJ1-5|many|TRBV5-1|.
TGCGCCAGCAGCTTGGCCGGGGGGGGACGGCCCCAGCATTTT
CASSLAGGGRPQHF
>TRBJ2-4|.|TRBV5-1|TRBD1
TGCGCCAGCAGCCCAGGGGGAAAAAAAAACATTCAGTACTTC
CASSPGGKKNIQYF
>TRBJ2-5|many|TRBV7-9|.
TGTGCCAGCACCCAACAGGAAGAGACCCAGTACTTC
CASTQQEETQYF
>TRBJ1-2|many|TRBV7-8|.
TGTGCCAGCAGCTTAGCAGCAGGACGTAGTAACTATGGCTACACCTTC
CASSLAAGRSNYGYTF
>TRBJ2-1|many|TRBV6-5|.
TGTGCCAGCAGTTACGGGGAGGCCATGGATGAGCAGTTCTTC
CASSYGEAMDEQFF
>TRBJ2-2|few|TRBV20-1|.
TGCAGTGCTAGAGATAAGGGGAACGGGGAGCTGTTTTTT
CSARDKGNGELFF
>TRBJ2-7|many|TRBV11-2|.
TGTGCCAGCAGCCCATACGGACGGCTTAGGGACGAGCAGTACTTC
CASSPYGRLRDEQYF
>TRBJ2-5|many|TRBV9|.
TGTGCCAGCAGCGTAGATGGTGGGCGAACGGAGACCCAGTACTTC
CASSVDGGRTETQYF
>TRBJ2-7|many|TRBV6-5|TRBD1
TGTGCCAGCAGTTACTCAACAGGACAGGGCTACGAGCAGTACTTC
CASSYSTGQGYEQYF
>TRBJ2-4|many|TRBV11-2|.
TGTGCCAGCAGCTTAGCCAGAAACATTCAGTACTTC
CASSLARNIQYF
>TRBJ2-2|.|TRBV6-1|TRBD1
TGTGCCAGCACCAGACGGGGACAGCGAAACACCGGGGAGCTGTTTTTT
CASTRRGQRNTGELFF
>TRBJ2-1|many|TRBV10-3|.
TGTGCCATCAGTGAGTTCGGGTTGAACAATGAGCAGTTCTTC
CAISEFGLNNEQFF
>TRBJ2-3|many|TRBV10-3|.
TGTGTCAAGAGGGCGGGATACACAGATACGCAGTATTTT
CVKRAGYTDTQYF
>TRBJ2-3|.|TRBV28|TRBD1
TGTGCCAGCAGTGTCACAGGGGCCAGCACAGATACGCAGTATTTT
CASSVTGASTDTQYF
>TRBJ2-1|many|TRBV5-1|.
TGCGCCAGCGGATGGGGTTTAGCCTACAATGAGCAGTTCTTC
CASGWGLAYNEQFF
>TRBJ1-5|many|TRBV7-9|.
TGTGCCAGCACCACGGGGGGCAATCAGCCCCAGCATTTT
CASTTGGNQPQHF
>TRBJ2-7|.|TRBV6-1|.
TGTGCCAGCAGACACACAGGGATTTACGACGAGCAGTACTTC
CASRHTGIYDEQYF
>TRBJ1-2|many|TRBV7-8|.
TGTGCCAGCAGGCCTACAGTGAGTGACTATGGCTACACCTTC
CASRPTVSDYGYTF
>TRBJ1-3|many|TRBV7-9|.
TGTGCCAGCAGTTACGGGACGGATGGAAACACCATATATTTT
CASSYGTDGNTIYF
>TRBJ2-1|many|TRBV29-1|TRBD2
TGCAGCGTTAGGACTAGCGGGCGTGAGCAGTTCTTC
CSVRTSGREQFF
>TRBJ1-1|many|TRBV29-1|.
TGCAGCGTTGATCGCCCTGAAGCTTTCTTT
CSVDRPEAFF
>TRBJ1-1|many|TRBV18|TRBD1
TGTGCCAGCTCACCGACAGGGGTTTCTGAAGCTTTCTTT
CASSPTGVSEAFF
>TRBJ2-3|many|TRBV5-1|.
TGCGCCAGCAGCTCGACAGTCTCAGATACGCAGTATTTT
CASSSTVSDTQYF
>TRBJ1-2|many|TRBV20-1|.
TGCAGTGCTAGATCCCAGGGACGAGGCTACACCTTC
CSARSQGRGYTF
>TRBJ1-5|many|TRBV5-1|.
TGCGCCAGCAGTTCTGTGCCAGGCAGCAATCAGCCCCAGCATTTT
CASSSVPGSNQPQHF
>TRBJ2-3|few|TRBV9|.
TGTGCCAGCAGCGTAGTTTCGGGGACAGATACGCAGTATTTT
CASSVVSGTDTQYF
>TRBJ2-7|.|TRBV28|.
TGTGCCAGCAGACCCACCGAGACAGGTTCCTACGAGCAGTACTTC
CASRPTETGSYEQYF
>TRBJ2-3|many|TRBV7-9|.
TGTGCCAGCAGCCCGAGAGGGACGGTGGTAGCAGATACGCAGTATTTT
CASSPRGTVVADTQYF
>TRBJ1-4|many|TRBV29-1|TRBD1
TGCAGCGTCCCTGACAGGGCCTATAATGAAAAACTGTTTTTT
CSVPDRAYNEKLFF
>TRBJ2-7|many|TRBV5-1|.
TGCGCCAGCAGCTTGGCCGAAGGGGGAGAGCAGTACTTC
CASSLAEGGEQYF
>TRBJ1-6|many|TRBV27|.
TGTGCCAGCAGTAAGAAAGGGGGGGGAGTTAGTTCACCCCTCCACTTT
CASSKKGGGVSSPLHF
>TRBJ2-7|many|TRBV24-1|.
TGTGCCACCAGTGATCTATCGACAGGCTACGAGCAGTACTTC
CATSDLSTGYEQYF
>TRBJ2-5|.|TRBV20-1|TRBD2
TGCAGTGCTAGAGTTGCGGGGGTTGGTCAAGAGACCCAGTACTTC
CSARVAGVGQETQYF
>TRBJ2-1|many|TRBV12-5|TRBD2
TGTGCTAGTGGTTTGACGGGACTAGCGGGCCCGAGCTCCTACAATGAGCAGTTCTTC
CASGLTGLAGPSSYNEQFF
>TRBJ2-1|few|TRBV6-1|.
TGTGCCAGCAGGGGATCCGGGACGGTGATCAGGGGCTTC
CASRGSGTVIRGF
>TRBJ1-4|many|TRBV7-9|.
TGTGCCAGCAGCTTAGTTGAAAAACTGTTTTTT
CASSLVEKLFF
>TRBJ1-6|many|TRBV6-2/TRBV6-3|.
TGTGCCAGCAGTTACGGGTCACCCCTCCACTTT
CASSYGSPLHF
>TRBJ2-1|many|TRBV10-3|.
TGTGCCATCTGCAGGGACTCCAGCGACAATGAGCAGTTCTTC
CAICRDSSDNEQFF
>TRBJ2-5|many|TRBV30|.
TGTGCCTGGATCCTCAACCCGGAGACCCAGTACTTC
CAWILNPETQYF
>TRBJ1-1|many|TRBV29-1|.
TGCAGCGTTGAAGATCAGCTTCCCTCGGGGGCAGGTTTCTTT
CSVEDQLPSGAGFF
>TRBJ2-5|many|TRBV4-1|.
TGCGCCAGCAGCCAAGATAGGGGGGCTCAAGAGACCCAGTACTTC
CASSQDRGAQETQYF
>TRBJ2-5|many|TRBV12-3/TRBV12-4|.
TGTGCCAGCACCGTTGCCACAGGGAGGGAGACCCAGTACTTC
CASTVATGRETQYF
>TRBJ2-6|many|TRBV5-1|.
TGCGCCAGCAGCCCCGGTATAACTGGCTCTGGGGCCAACGTCCTGACTTTC
CASSPGITGSGANVLTF